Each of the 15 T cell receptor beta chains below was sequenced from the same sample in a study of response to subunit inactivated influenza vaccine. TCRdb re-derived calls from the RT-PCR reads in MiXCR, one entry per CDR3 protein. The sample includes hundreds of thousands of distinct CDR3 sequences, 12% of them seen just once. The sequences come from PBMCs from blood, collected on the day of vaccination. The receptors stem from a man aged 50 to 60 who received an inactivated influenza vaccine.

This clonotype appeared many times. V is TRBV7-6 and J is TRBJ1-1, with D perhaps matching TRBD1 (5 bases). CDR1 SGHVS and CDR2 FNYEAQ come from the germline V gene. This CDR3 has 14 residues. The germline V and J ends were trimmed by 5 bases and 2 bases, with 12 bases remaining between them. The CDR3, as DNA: TGTGCCAGCAGCCCGTCCCAGGGCAACACTGAAGCTTTCTTT. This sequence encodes CASSPSQGNTEAFF.

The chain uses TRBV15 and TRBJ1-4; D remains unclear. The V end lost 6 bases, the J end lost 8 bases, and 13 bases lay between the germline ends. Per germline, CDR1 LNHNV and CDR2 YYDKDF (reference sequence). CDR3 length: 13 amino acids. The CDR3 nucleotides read TGTGCCACCAGACCTGGGTCTGTAGAAAAACTGTTTTTT. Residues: CATRPGSVEKLFF.

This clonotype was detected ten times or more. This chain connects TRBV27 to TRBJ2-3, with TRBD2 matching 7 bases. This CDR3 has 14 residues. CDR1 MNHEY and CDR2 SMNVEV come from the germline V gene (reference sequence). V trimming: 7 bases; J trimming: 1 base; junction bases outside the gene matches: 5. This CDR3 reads CASTGLAGTDTQYF. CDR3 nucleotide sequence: TGTGCCAGCACCGGCCTAGCGGGCACAGATACGCAGTATTTT.

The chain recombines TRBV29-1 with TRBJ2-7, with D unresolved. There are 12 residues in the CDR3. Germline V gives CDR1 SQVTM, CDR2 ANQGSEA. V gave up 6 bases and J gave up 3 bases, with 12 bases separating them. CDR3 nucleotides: TGCAGCGTCCCCGGCGTCGACTACGAGCAGTACTTC. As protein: CSVPGVDYEQYF.

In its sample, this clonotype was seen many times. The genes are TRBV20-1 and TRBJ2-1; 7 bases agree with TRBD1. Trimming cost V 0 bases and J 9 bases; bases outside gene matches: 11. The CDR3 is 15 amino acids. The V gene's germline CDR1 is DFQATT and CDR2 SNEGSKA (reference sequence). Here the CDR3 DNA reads TGCAGTGCTAGAGATTACCTTAAAGGGGGCGGTGAGCAGTTCTTC. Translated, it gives CSARDYLKGGGEQFF.

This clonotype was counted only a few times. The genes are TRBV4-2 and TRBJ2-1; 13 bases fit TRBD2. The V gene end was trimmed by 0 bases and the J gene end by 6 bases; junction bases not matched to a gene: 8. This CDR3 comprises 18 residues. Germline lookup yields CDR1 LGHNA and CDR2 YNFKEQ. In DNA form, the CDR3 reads TGTGCCAGCAGCCAAGAGGTGGCCAGGACTAGCGGGAGCAATGAGCAGTTCTTC. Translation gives CASSQEVARTSGSNEQFF.

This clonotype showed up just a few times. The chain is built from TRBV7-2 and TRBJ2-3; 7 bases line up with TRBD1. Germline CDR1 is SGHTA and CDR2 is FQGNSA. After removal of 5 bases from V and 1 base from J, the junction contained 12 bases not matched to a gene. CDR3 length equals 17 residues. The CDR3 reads CASSRGPPGTGTDTQYF. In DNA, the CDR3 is TGTGCCAGCAGCCGAGGACCTCCCGGGACAGGCACAGATACGCAGTATTTT.

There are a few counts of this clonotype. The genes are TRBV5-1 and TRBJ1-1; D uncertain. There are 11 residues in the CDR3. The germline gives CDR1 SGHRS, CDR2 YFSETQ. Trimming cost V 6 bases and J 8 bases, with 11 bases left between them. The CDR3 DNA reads TGCGCCAGCACCGACGGTACCGAAGCTTTCTTT. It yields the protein CASTDGTEAFF.

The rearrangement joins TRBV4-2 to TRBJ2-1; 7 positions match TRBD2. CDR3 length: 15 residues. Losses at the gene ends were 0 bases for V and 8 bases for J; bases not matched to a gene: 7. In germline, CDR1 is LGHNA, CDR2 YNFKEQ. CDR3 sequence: CASSQDGGSKDEQFF. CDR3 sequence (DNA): TGTGCCAGCAGCCAAGATGGCGGGAGTAAAGATGAGCAGTTCTTC.

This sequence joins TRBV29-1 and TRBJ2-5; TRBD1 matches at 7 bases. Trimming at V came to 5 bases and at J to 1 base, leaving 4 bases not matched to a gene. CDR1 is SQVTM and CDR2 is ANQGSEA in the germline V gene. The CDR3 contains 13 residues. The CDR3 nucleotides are TGCAGCGTTTTCGAGGGGGCCCAAGAGACCCAGTACTTC. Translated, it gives CSVFEGAQETQYF.

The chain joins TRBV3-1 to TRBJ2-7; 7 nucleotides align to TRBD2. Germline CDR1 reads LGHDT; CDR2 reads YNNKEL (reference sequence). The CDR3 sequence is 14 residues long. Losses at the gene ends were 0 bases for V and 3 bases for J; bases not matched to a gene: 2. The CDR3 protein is CASSQEGLIYEQYF. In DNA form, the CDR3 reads TGTGCCAGCAGCCAAGAGGGACTAATCTACGAGCAGTACTTC.

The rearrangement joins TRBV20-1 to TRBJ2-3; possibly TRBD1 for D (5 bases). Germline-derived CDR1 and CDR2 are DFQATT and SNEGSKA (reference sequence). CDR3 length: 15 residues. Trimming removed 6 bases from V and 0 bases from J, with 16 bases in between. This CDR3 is CSARELATSTDTQYF. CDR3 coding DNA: TGCAGTGCCAGGGAACTCGCCACTAGCACAGATACGCAGTATTTT.

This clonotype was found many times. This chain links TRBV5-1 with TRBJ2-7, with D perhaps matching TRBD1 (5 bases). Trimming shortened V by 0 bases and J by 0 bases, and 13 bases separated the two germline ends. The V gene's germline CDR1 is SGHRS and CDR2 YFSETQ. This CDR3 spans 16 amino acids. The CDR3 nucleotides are TGCGCCAGCAGCTTGGCCCTGGAACAGGACTCCTACGAGCAGTACTTC. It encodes CASSLALEQDSYEQYF.

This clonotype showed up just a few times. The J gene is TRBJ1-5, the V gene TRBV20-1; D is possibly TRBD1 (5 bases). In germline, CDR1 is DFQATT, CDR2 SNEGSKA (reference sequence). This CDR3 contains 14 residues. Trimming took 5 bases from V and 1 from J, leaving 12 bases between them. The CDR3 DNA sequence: TGCAGTGCTGCCGGGACTAGAAGCAATCAGCCCCAGCATTTT. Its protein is CSAAGTRSNQPQHF.

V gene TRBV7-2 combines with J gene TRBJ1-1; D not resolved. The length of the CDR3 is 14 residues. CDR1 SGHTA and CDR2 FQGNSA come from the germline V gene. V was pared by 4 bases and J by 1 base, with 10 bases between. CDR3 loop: CASSWDWRNTEAFF. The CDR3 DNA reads TGTGCCAGCAGCTGGGATTGGCGGAACACTGAAGCTTTCTTT. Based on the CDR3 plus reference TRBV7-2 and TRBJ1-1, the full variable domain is GAGVSQSPSNKVTEKGKDVELRCDPISGHTALYWYRQSLGQGLEFLIYFQGNSAPDKSGLPSDRFSAERTGGSVSTLTIQRTQQEDSAVYLCASSWDWRNTEAFFGQGTRLTVV.